The subject of this entry is one T cell receptor (beta chain). It lacks a known antigen. It has no much larger one-base neighbor in the sample; base qualities were not kept. These data originate in a study of CD8 T cells in Susac syndrome (dated by TCRdb to about 2019). General notes on the study: Whether CD8+ T cell activation and differentiation in Susac syndrome was antigen driven was tested using repertoire sequencing.

Summary of the overall study and its limitations: The number of individuals in the TCR sequencing and HLA analysis was recognized as being relatively small.

From the cysteine up to the phenylalanine, the CDR3 has a length of 11 residues. Solely the CDR3 DNA is kept, with 33 bases framed from the first base. The germline ends are 8 bases apart after V is trimmed by 4 bases and J by 10 bases. CDR1 and CDR2 were assigned from the germline V gene (reference sequence) as LGHDT and YNNKEL. RNA was extracted using the RNeasy kit, and roughly 0.45 to 1 microgram was reverse transcribed with random hexamers. The immunoSEQ multiplex PCR assay, which covers 54 Vbeta and 13 Jbeta segments, was used to amplify TCR beta CDR3 regions. PCR amplification bias was corrected by using a synthetic template baseline for primer optimization and computational correction. The study's processing was this. Reads were annotated to V, D and J genes per IMGT and analyzed with immunoSEQ Analyzer, keeping only productive sequences. Clonality was computed as one minus Shannon entropy normalized by log2 of the number of productive unique sequences. Public and private clones were assessed among the 100 most prevalent clones of each patient and control. Clones were defined as Susac-specific if absent from the healthy and MS cohorts, from more than 900 published viral clones and from other ImmuneACCESS disease sequences. The raw public data were reprocessed by TCRdb itself: fastp quality trimming at Q25, MiXCR clonotype calling, in-frame beta chains only. All rows with the same CDR3 protein become a single entry with the most common DNA and genes. The V and J calls reflect TCRdb's pipeline rather than the authors' work. For this sample the table gives a few hundred thousand distinct CDR3 sequences, of which 95% were detected only once. The top ten hold around 0.08% of the sample.

High-throughput TCR beta sequencing profiled peripheral blood CD8+ and CD4+ T cells from healthy donors, Susac syndrome patients and multiple sclerosis patients. The multiple sclerosis controls were treatment-naive patients who had stable or active relapsing-remitting disease and met the revised McDonald criteria. Bulk CD8+ and CD4+ T cells were purified by magnetic negative isolation, whereas CD8+ TEMRA cells were enriched by FACS. Blood was collected in EDTA tubes and processed within 24 hours, with PBMCs isolated through density gradient centrifugation. PBMCs intended for TCR sequencing were frozen in liquid nitrogen and were later thawed in a 37 degrees C water bath. The sorted or isolated CD4+, CD8+ and CD8+ TEMRA cells had a purity of 90% or higher.

The sample comprised CD4+ T cells from PBMCs. This clonotype was obtained from a human donor with multiple sclerosis. The chain was built from TRBV3-1 and TRBJ2-1, with the D gene not clear enough to name. The DNA reads as follows: TGTGCCAGCAGCCTACTGGGGGAGCAGTTCTTC. This yields the protein CASSLLGEQFF.